This T cell receptor (beta chain) was captured in a study of blood T cell repertoires in COVID-19. Overall study context: The samples span acute and convalescent COVID-19 from the United States, Italy and Spain.

In the authors' methods: Nucleated cell number was recorded as an estimate derived from reference gene primer amplification. TCRdb's table, derived via immunoSEQ multiplex PCR, lists solely in-frame clones and lacks some. That table gives V, J and clone size, and the DNA gave D and trimming. Of 150,000 to 160,000 clones in the sample, 70% to 90% are singletons; the top ten hold approximately 0.6%. The CDR3 spans 17 residues. Germline CDR1 and CDR2: SGHAT and FQNNGV. Unmatched junction bases numbered 15, after V lost 5 bases and J lost 3 bases. The sample taken for sequencing was peripheral blood. The chain links TRBV11-2 to TRBJ1-1; 7 bases line up with TRBD1. The receptor was isolated from a man aged 60 to 69 with COVID-19, enrolled during active disease. As DNA, the CDR3 is TGTGCCAGCAGCGTATTTCAGGGGGGAAGGGTTTACACTGAAGCTTTCTTT. Translation gives CASSVFQGGRVYTEAFF. The entire variable domain, with the rest obtained from reference TRBV11-2 and TRBJ1-1, is as follows: EAGVAQSPRYKIIEKRQSVAFWCNPISGHATLYWYQQILGQGPKLLIQFQNNGVVDDSQLPKDRFSAERLKGVDSTLKIQPAKLEDSAVYLCASSVFQGGRVYTEAFFGQGTRLTVV.